The 5 T cell receptor beta chains presented below share a single source sample, sequenced in a study of patients and donors after allogeneic stem cell transplantation. TCRdb re-called the RT-PCR reads with MiXCR, one entry per CDR3 protein. The repertoire holds approximately 11,000 distinct CDR3 sequences, with 22% as singletons. The sample consisted of blood, either unsorted or a sorted T cell fraction (not recorded which). The receptors derive from a human donor who was either an allogeneic HSCT recipient or a stem cell or donor lymphocyte infusion donor (not recorded which). It is not recorded whose cells these are; they may come from a transplant donor.

The chain uses TRBV5-4 and TRBJ1-6, with TRBD1 identical over 8 bases. The CDR3 loop spans 14 amino acids. The germline gives CDR1 SGHNT, CDR2 YYREEE (reference sequence). With V trimmed by 4 bases and J by 9 bases, 6 bases remained unmatched. CDR3 DNA: TGTGCCAGCAGCACCGGACAGGGTTCTTCACCCCTCCACTTT. It yields the protein CASSTGQGSSPLHF.

The J gene is TRBJ1-4, the V gene TRBV30; D is perhaps TRBD1 (5 bases). V was trimmed by 2 bases and J by 7 bases, leaving 8 bases between them. Germline lookup yields CDR1 GTSNPN and CDR2 SVGIG (reference sequence). The CDR3 length is 12 residues. For the CDR3, the DNA is TGTGCCTGGAGTTTTCAGGGTGAAAAACTGTTTTTT. It codes for CAWSFQGEKLFF. Drawing the rest from reference TRBV30 and TRBJ1-4, the complete variable domain is SQTIHQWPATLVQPVGSPLSLECTVEGTSNPNLYWYRQAAGRGLQLLFYSVGIGQISSEVPQNLSASRPQDRQFILSSKKLLLSDSGFYLCAWSFQGEKLFFGSGTQLSVL.

The table lists this clonotype with a few counts. The chain links TRBV24-1 to TRBJ1-3; 9 bases map to TRBD1. The germline V gene encodes CDR1 KGHDR and CDR2 SFDVKD. The CDR3 consists of 14 residues. V dropped 8 bases and J dropped 6; count of bases not matched to a gene: 7. This CDR3 reads CATTRDREKNTIYF. The CDR3 DNA reads as TGTGCCACCACCCGGGACAGGGAGAAAAACACCATATATTTT.

The genes are TRBV27 and TRBJ1-1, with 8 bases lining up with TRBD1. The germline V gene has CDR1 MNHEY and CDR2 SMNVEV (reference sequence). Losses at the gene ends were 5 bases for V and 0 bases for J; bases not matched to a gene: 5. The CDR3 loop spans 15 amino acids. The CDR3 DNA reads TGTGCCAGCAGTCCGGGACAGGAGATGAACACTGAAGCTTTCTTT. Encoded protein: CASSPGQEMNTEAFF.

Only a few counts were recorded for this clonotype. CDR3 DNA: TGTGCCAGCGGGCCCGGACTCTCTGGGGCCAACGTCCTGACTTTC. It translates to CASGPGLSGANVLTF. The chain has TRBV2 and TRBJ2-6; perhaps TRBD2 as D (5 bases). V gave up 8 bases and J gave up 0 bases, with 11 bases separating them. The CDR3 consists of 15 residues. Germline-derived CDR1 and CDR2 are SNHLY and FYNNEI.